This T cell receptor (beta chain) is from a study of T cells in Graves' hyperthyroidism and ophthalmopathy. The germline CDR1 and CDR2 sequences are SGHVS and FNYEAQ. The CDR3 has 15 residues. With 2 bases removed from V and 2 bases from J, the gap between germline ends came to 9 bases. This clonotype was seen ten or more times. Authors of the study amplified TCR beta CDR3 regions from RNA transcripts. The HTBI primer set was used in a first-round RT-PCR of the TCR CDR3. A single record per CDR3 protein comes from TCRdb applying MiXCR to the multiplex PCR reads. The table lists under 650,000 distinct CDR3 sequences, around 15% of them singletons. Uncontrolled infection, other autoimmune disease, pregnancy or lactation led to exclusion.

The sequenced sample consisted of blood. This clonotype was sampled from a woman in her 30s with Graves' hyperthyroidism. The chain has TRBV7-6 and TRBJ2-2; no clear D. CDR3 residues: CASSLMAENTGELFF. In DNA, the CDR3 is TGTGCCAGCAGCTTAATGGCGGAAAACACCGGGGAGCTGTTTTTT.